The 24 T cell receptor beta chains given below trace back to one sample, sequenced in a study of shared clonotypes between healthy human individuals. The protocol was immunoSEQ multiplex PCR, while the TCRdb copy is restricted to in-frame clones and leaves out a portion. Of about 1 million clones listed, about 80% are singletons. The sequenced sample consisted of memory CD4+ T cells sorted from blood. As to subset: CD45RA-negative fraction. These receptors were taken from a man younger than 35 in good health.

This clone was detected only a few times. The rearrangement joins TRBV14 to TRBJ2-7; D call uncertain. The CDR3 is made up of 14 amino acids. Germline CDR1 and CDR2: SGHDN and FVKESK. Trimming left V 0 bases short and J 3 bases short, with 9 bases between. The CDR3 coding sequence is TGTGCCAGCAGCCAAGATCGGGCTAGCTACGAGCAGTACTTC. Protein: CASSQDRASYEQYF. The complete variable domain, with remaining parts taken from reference TRBV14 and TRBJ2-7, reads EAGVTQFPSHSVIEKGQTVTLRCDPISGHDNLYWYRRVMGKEIKFLLHFVKESKQDESGMPNNRFLAERTGGTYSTLKVQPAELEDSGVYFCASSQDRASYEQYFGPGTRLTVT.

This clone was counted between two and nine times. The genes are TRBV7-9 and TRBJ2-7; a weak D match, TRBD1 (6 bases). The length of the CDR3 is 15 residues. V lost 4 bases, J lost 4 bases, and 17 bases lay in between. CDR1 and CDR2 (germline): SEHNR, FQNEAQ (reference sequence). CDR3 sequence reads: CASSSGTGKAYEQYF. The CDR3 nucleotides read TGTGCCAGCAGCTCCGGAACAGGGAAGGCGTACGAGCAGTACTTC.

The chain recombines TRBV15 with TRBJ1-6, with unresolved D. Germline assignment: CDR1 LNHNV and CDR2 YYDKDF (reference sequence). CDR3 length: 15 residues. V dropped 2 bases and J dropped 10 bases, with 15 bases sitting between them. The CDR3 spells CATSRRGVEGSPLHF. DNA of the CDR3: TGTGCCACCAGCAGACGAGGAGTCGAAGGCTCACCCCTCCACTTT.

This chain links TRBV27 with TRBJ1-5, with 9 bases lining up with TRBD1. Germline V gene data show CDR1 as MNHEY and CDR2 as SMNVEV (reference sequence). This CDR3 spans 16 amino acids. Trimming took 5 bases from V and 6 from J; bases not matched to a gene: 11. The CDR3 is CASSPQTGGIFQPQHF. DNA of the CDR3: TGTGCCAGCAGTCCGCAGACAGGGGGGATTTTTCAGCCCCAGCATTTT.

This chain links TRBV28 with TRBJ1-5; D uncertain. Trimming cost V 4 bases and J 9 bases, with 13 bases left between them. CDR1 and CDR2 (germline): MDHEN, SYDVKM. The CDR3 loop spans 13 amino acids. CDR3 protein: CASSYSGPRPQHF. The CDR3 DNA reads as TGTGCCAGCAGTTATTCCGGACCACGGCCCCAGCATTTT.

In its sample, this clone was seen many times. The rearrangement uses TRBV6-1 and TRBJ1-2; D perhaps matches TRBD1 (6 bases). CDR3 size: 15 residues. In germline, CDR1 is MNHNS, CDR2 SASEGT. V lost 3 bases and J lost 0, with 11 bases in between. The CDR3, as DNA: TGTGCCAGCAGTGATAGGGGGAGGACTAACTATGGCTACACCTTC. It yields the protein CASSDRGRTNYGYTF.

This chain joins TRBV9 and TRBJ2-1; tentative D call: TRBD2 (5 bases). Germline CDR1 reads SGDLS; CDR2 reads YYNGEE. Trimming left V 2 bases short and J 0 bases short, with 15 bases between. The CDR3 loop spans 17 amino acids. DNA for the CDR3: TGTGCCAGCAGCGTTAGAGGCGGGCTGGGCTCCTACAATGAGCAGTTCTTC. Its protein is CASSVRGGLGSYNEQFF.

The chain has TRBV4-1 and TRBJ2-3; TRBD1 matches at 10 bases. The length of the CDR3 is 16 residues. V lost 3 bases, J lost 6 bases, and 9 bases stayed unmatched. From germline, CDR1 is MGHRA and CDR2 YSYEKL. The CDR3 DNA reads as TGCGCCAGCAGCCAGTTGGGACAGGGGCTCGCTGATACGCAGTATTTT. Its protein product is CASSQLGQGLADTQYF.

V gene TRBV10-3 combines with J gene TRBJ2-3; TRBD2 matches at 8 bases. The germline V gene has CDR1 ENHRY and CDR2 SYGVKD. CDR3 size: 18 residues. J was trimmed by 3 bases and V by 0 bases; bases with no gene match: 11. The CDR3 sequence: CAISESKGTSGGTDTQYF. DNA for the CDR3: TGTGCCATCAGTGAGTCTAAAGGGACATCGGGGGGGACAGATACGCAGTATTTT.

The rearrangement joins TRBV7-2 to TRBJ2-7; 8 bases map to TRBD2. This CDR3 region has 14 residues. CDR1 SGHTA and CDR2 FQGNSA come from the germline V gene. V was pared by 6 bases and J by 1 base, with 5 bases of the junction left unmatched. The chain's CDR3 is CASRIGGGSYEQYF. The CDR3, as DNA: TGTGCCAGCAGAATTGGCGGGGGGTCCTACGAGCAGTACTTC.

The chain carries TRBV28 and TRBJ2-3; no clear D gene. The V end was cut by 1 base, the J end by 2 bases, with 7 bases between. In germline, CDR1 is MDHEN, CDR2 SYDVKM. There are 14 residues in the CDR3. The CDR3 is CASSLSTNTDTQYF. The CDR3 coding sequence is TGTGCCAGCAGTTTATCCACAAACACAGATACGCAGTATTTT.

This clone was recorded many times. The genes are TRBV7-9 and TRBJ2-6; no clear D gene. The V end lost 5 bases, the J end lost 2 bases, and 4 bases lay between the germline ends. The CDR3 loop spans 13 amino acids. Germline CDR1 reads SEHNR; CDR2 reads FQNEAQ (reference sequence). CDR3 nucleotide sequence: TGTGCCAGCAGCAGTCCTGGGGCCAACGTCCTGACTTTC. Amino acid sequence: CASSSPGANVLTF.

This chain links TRBV6-6 with TRBJ2-2, with TRBD1 matching 9 bases. Germline V gene lookup returns CDR1 MNHNY and CDR2 SVGAGI (reference sequence). The CDR3 covers 16 residues. V lost 6 bases, J lost 3 bases, and 8 bases stayed unmatched. CDR3 sequence: CASRAGGQGYTGELFF. CDR3 coding DNA: TGTGCCAGCAGAGCCGGGGGACAGGGATACACCGGGGAGCTGTTTTTT.

The count of this clone is one. V gene TRBV28 combines with J gene TRBJ1-4; tentative D call: TRBD1 (6 bases). Germline V gene data show CDR1 as MDHEN and CDR2 as SYDVKM. V lost 2 bases and J 2 bases, leaving 21 bases between the germline ends. The CDR3 is 19 residues long. The CDR3 nucleotides are TGTGCCAGCAGTTTACTCCCCCTAAAGGGGGGATTCACTAATGAAAAACTGTTTTTT. Translation gives CASSLLPLKGGFTNEKLFF.

This clone occurred once. The gene calls are TRBV19 and TRBJ2-2; 12 nucleotides line up with TRBD1. Germline lookup yields CDR1 LNHDA and CDR2 SQIVND (reference sequence). J gave up 6 bases and V 2 bases, and 7 bases lay outside the gene matches. The CDR3 has 17 amino acids. The CDR3, as DNA: TGTGCCAGTAGTATATGGCCGGGACAGGGGGCTTCCGGGGAGCTGTTTTTT. Encoded protein: CASSIWPGQGASGELFF.

Ten or more counts support this clone. This rearrangement joins TRBV10-3 to TRBJ1-2, with 7 bases fitting TRBD1. Germline V gene sequence: CDR1 ENHRY, CDR2 SYGVKD. V gave up 3 bases and J gave up 5 bases; unmatched junction bases: 12. CDR3 length equals 16 residues. DNA for the CDR3: TGTGCCATCAGTGACAGGACAGGAACCCTTAGGTATGGCTACACCTTC. Translated, it gives CAISDRTGTLRYGYTF.

As regards this clone: At the DNA level, this CDR3 is encoded by other sequences in the same sample as well. The chain has TRBV10-3 and TRBJ2-7, with a possible D match to TRBD2 (6 bases). The CDR3 length is 14 residues. V lost 5 bases and J lost 4, with 15 bases in between. CDR1 is ENHRY, CDR2 SYGVKD, per germline. Written as DNA, the CDR3 is TGTGCCATCAGTCCCGGGACCGGGACTTACGAGCAGTACTTC. Its translation is CAISPGTGTYEQYF.

V is TRBV6-1 and J is TRBJ2-5; 10 bases map to TRBD2. The CDR3 has 18 amino acids. The germline V gene encodes CDR1 MNHNS and CDR2 SASEGT. The J segment lost 5 bases and the V segment lost 1 base, leaving 13 bases of the junction unmatched. This CDR3 is CASSEGGSGGFLVETQYF. As DNA, the CDR3 is TGTGCCAGCAGTGAAGGTGGTAGCGGGGGGTTCCTTGTGGAGACCCAGTACTTC.

Only one count was recorded for this clone. For the CDR3, the DNA is TGTGCCAGCAGTGGACGGCAGAAGAATGAAAAACTGTTTTTT. It encodes CASSGRQKNEKLFF. J is TRBJ1-4 and V is TRBV2, with no clear D. The V and J ends lost 4 bases and 5 bases respectively, with 11 bases between them. The CDR3 covers 14 residues. The germline CDR1 and CDR2 sequences are SNHLY and FYNNEI.

This clone was seen more than once but under ten times. This rearrangement joins TRBV5-1 to TRBJ2-3; the D gene is possibly TRBD1 (6 bases). Trimming pared 4 bases from V and 6 bases from J, leaving 15 bases between. Per the germline V gene, CDR1 is SGHRS and CDR2 is YFSETQ. The CDR3 length is 14 residues. The CDR3, as DNA: TGCGCCAGCAGCCTGGACACAGGGATCGATACGCAGTATTTT. Translation: CASSLDTGIDTQYF.

The V call is TRBV5-1, the J call TRBJ2-3; the match to TRBD2 covers 7 bases. J gave up 6 bases and V 2 bases, and 9 bases lay outside the gene matches. CDR3 length: 15 residues. The germline V gene encodes CDR1 SGHRS and CDR2 YFSETQ. The CDR3 nucleotides are TGCGCCAGCAGCTTTTCTCGCGGGAGCCAGGATACGCAGTATTTT. Its protein product is CASSFSRGSQDTQYF.

The chain carries TRBV7-2 and TRBJ2-2; D gene ambiguous. The germline CDR1 and CDR2 sequences are SGHTA and FQGNSA. The V end lost 5 bases, the J end lost 1 base, and 11 bases lay between the germline ends. The CDR3 has 15 amino acids. CDR3 bases: TGTGCCAGCAGCGAGCCCAGCGAGAACACCGGGGAGCTGTTTTTT. Encoded protein: CASSEPSENTGELFF.

This clone was recorded a few times. The CDR3 nucleotides read TGCAGCGGGACAGGGAACGCAGAGACCCAGTACTTC. Protein product: CSGTGNAETQYF. This chain links TRBV29-1 with TRBJ2-5; 8 bases line up with TRBD1. V lost 7 bases, J lost 4 bases, and 5 bases stayed unmatched. In germline, CDR1 is SQVTM, CDR2 ANQGSEA. CDR3 length: 12 residues.

The V and J genes are TRBV10-1 and TRBJ2-5, with no clear D. There are 14 residues in the CDR3. CDR1 is WNHNN and CDR2 is SYGVQD in the germline V gene (reference sequence). Trimming shortened V by 4 bases and J by 3 bases, and 12 bases separated the two germline ends. DNA for the CDR3: TGCGCCAGCAGTGTTTTAGGGATGGAAGAGACCCAGTACTTC. This translates into CASSVLGMEETQYF.